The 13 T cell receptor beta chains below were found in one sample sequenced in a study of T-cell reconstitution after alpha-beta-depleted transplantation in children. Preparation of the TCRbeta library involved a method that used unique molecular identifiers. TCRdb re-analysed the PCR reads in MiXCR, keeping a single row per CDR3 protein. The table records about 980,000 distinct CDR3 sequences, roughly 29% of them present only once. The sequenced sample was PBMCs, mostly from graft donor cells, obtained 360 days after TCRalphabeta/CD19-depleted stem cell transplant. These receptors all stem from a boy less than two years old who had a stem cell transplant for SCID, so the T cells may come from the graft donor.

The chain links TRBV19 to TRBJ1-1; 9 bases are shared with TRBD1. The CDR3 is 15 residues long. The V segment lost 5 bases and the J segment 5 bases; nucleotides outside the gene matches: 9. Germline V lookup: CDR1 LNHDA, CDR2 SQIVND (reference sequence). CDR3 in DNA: TGTGCCAGTAGTTCTACCGGGACAGGGAGGACTGAAGCTTTCTTT. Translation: CASSSTGTGRTEAFF.

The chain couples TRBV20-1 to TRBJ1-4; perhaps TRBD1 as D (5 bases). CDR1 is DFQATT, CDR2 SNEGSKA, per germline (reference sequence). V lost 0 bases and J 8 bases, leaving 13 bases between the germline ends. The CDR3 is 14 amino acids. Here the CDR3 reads CSARDGGVGEKLFF. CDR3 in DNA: TGCAGTGCTAGAGATGGGGGTGTAGGGGAAAAACTGTTTTTT.

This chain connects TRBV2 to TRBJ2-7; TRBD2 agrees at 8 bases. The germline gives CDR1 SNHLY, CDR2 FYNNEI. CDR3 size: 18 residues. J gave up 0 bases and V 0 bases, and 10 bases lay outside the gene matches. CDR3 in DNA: TGTGCCAGCAGTGAAGCGCTTCGGGGTAGCGGGGACTCCTACGAGCAGTACTTC. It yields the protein CASSEALRGSGDSYEQYF. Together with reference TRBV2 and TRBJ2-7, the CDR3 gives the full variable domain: EPEVTQTPSHQVTQMGQEVILRCVPISNHLYFYWYRQILGQKVEFLVSFYNNEISEKSEIFDDQFSVERPDGSNFTLKIRSTKLEDSAMYFCASSEALRGSGDSYEQYFGPGTRLTVT.

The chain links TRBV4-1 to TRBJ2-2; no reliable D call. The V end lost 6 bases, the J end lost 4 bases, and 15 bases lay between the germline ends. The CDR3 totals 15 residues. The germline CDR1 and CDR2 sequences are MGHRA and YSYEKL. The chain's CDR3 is CASSQPTRSTGELFF. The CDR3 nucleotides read TGCGCCAGCAGTCAACCGACCCGGAGCACCGGGGAGCTGTTTTTT.

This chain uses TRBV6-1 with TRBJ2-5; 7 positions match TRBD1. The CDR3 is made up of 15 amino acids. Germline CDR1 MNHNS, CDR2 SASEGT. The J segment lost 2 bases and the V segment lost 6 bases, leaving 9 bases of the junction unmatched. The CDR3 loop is CASRRTPDRQETQYF. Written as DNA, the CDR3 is TGTGCCAGCAGAAGAACTCCGGACAGGCAAGAGACCCAGTACTTC.

The CDR3 nucleotides are TGTGCCACCAGCAGACAGACAGGGGTGAACGGGGAGCTGTTTTTT. This gives the protein CATSRQTGVNGELFF. The genes are TRBV15 and TRBJ2-2, with 8 bases matching TRBD1. V was pared by 2 bases and J by 7 bases, with 6 bases of the junction left unmatched. Per the germline V gene, CDR1 is LNHNV and CDR2 is YYDKDF (reference sequence). This CDR3 is 15 amino acids long.

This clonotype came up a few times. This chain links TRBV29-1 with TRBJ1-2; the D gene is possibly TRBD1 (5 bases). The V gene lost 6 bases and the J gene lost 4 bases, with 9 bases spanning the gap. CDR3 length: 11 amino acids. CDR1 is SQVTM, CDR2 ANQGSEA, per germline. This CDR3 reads CSVSGTYGYTF. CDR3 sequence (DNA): TGCAGCGTCTCCGGGACCTATGGCTACACCTTC.

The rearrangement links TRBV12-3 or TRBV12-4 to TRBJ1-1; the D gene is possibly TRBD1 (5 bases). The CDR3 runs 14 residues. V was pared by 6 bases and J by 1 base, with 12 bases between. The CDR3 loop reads CASRTGTANTEAFF. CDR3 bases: TGTGCCAGCAGGACCGGGACGGCGAACACTGAAGCTTTCTTT.

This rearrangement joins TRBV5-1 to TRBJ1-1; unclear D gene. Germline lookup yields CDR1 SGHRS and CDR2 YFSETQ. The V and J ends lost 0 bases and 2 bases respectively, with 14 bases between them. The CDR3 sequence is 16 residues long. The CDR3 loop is CASSLALGRTNTEAFF. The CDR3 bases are TGCGCCAGCAGCTTGGCTCTAGGTCGGACCAACACTGAAGCTTTCTTT. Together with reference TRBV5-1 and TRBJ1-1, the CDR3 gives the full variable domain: KAGVTQTPRYLIKTRGQQVTLSCSPISGHRSVSWYQQTPGQGLQFLFEYFSETQRNKGNFPGRFSGRQFSNSRSEMNVSTLELGDSALYLCASSLALGRTNTEAFFGQGTRLTVV.

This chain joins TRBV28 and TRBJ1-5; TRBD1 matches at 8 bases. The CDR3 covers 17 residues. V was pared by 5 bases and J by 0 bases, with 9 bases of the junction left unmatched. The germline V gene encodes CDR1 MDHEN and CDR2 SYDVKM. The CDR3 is CASSPDRTGNSNQPQHF. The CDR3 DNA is TGTGCCAGCAGTCCTGATAGGACAGGGAATAGCAATCAGCCCCAGCATTTT. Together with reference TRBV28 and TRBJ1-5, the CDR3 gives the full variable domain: DVKVTQSSRYLVKRTGEKVFLECVQDMDHENMFWYRQDPGLGLRLIYFSYDVKMKEKGDIPEGYSVSREKKERFSLILESASTNQTSMYLCASSPDRTGNSNQPQHFGDGTRLSIL.

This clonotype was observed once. The CDR3 is CASSFTLGGSGRTDTQYF. The CDR3 DNA is TGTGCCAGCAGTTTTACCCTCGGTGGTAGCGGTCGCACAGATACGCAGTATTTT. This chain uses TRBV12-3 or TRBV12-4 with TRBJ2-3, with D possibly matching TRBD2 (6 bases). The CDR3 contains 18 residues. V was clipped by 3 bases and J by 1 base, with 20 bases between them.

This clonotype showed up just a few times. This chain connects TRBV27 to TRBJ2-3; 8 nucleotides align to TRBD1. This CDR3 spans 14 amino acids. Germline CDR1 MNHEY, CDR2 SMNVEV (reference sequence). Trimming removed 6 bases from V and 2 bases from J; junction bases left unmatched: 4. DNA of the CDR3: TGTGCCAGCAGGCCGACAGGGGACACAGATACGCAGTATTTT. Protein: CASRPTGDTDTQYF.

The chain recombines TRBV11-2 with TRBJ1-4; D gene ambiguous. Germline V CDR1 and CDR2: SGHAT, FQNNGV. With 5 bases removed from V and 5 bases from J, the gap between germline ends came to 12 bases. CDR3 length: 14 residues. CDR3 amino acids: CASSLGPGNEKLFF. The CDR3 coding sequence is TGTGCCAGCAGCCTCGGACCCGGGAATGAAAAACTGTTTTTT. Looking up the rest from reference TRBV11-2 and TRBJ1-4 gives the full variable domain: EAGVAQSPRYKIIEKRQSVAFWCNPISGHATLYWYQQILGQGPKLLIQFQNNGVVDDSQLPKDRFSAERLKGVDSTLKIQPAKLEDSAVYLCASSLGPGNEKLFFGSGTQLSVL.